These 22 T cell receptor beta chains originate from one sample sequenced in a study of T cells in Graves' hyperthyroidism and ophthalmopathy (dated by TCRdb to about 2019). The library was made by multiplex PCR. The instrument was an Illumina HiSeq 2000. The TCR beta CDR3 regions were amplified from RNA transcripts. The TCR CDR3 was subjected to a first round of RT-PCR using the HTBI primer set and the Qiagen OneStep RT-PCR kit. TCRdb applied fastp at Q25 and MiXCR to the public reads, then kept only in-frame beta chains. Entries that share a CDR3 protein sequence are merged under the most common genes and DNA. In all, the sample holds fewer than 350,000 distinct CDR3 sequences, and over 15% of those were seen once. The top ten clonotypes cover 15% to 18% of the sample. The specimen was blood. These receptors all come from a woman aged 40 to 50 with Graves' ophthalmopathy.

This clonotype appeared many times. The CDR3 sequence is CASSLVGGHTEAFF. The DNA of the CDR3 is TGTGCCAGCAGCTTAGTAGGGGGACACACTGAAGCTTTCTTT. The chain employs TRBV7-2 and TRBJ1-1, with TRBD1 as a possible D gene (6 bases). Trimming took 1 base from V and 3 from J, leaving 9 bases between them. This CDR3 is 14 amino acids long. In germline, CDR1 is SGHTA, CDR2 FQGNSA.

The table lists this clonotype with many counts. CDR3 region: CASSYFDRYNQPQHF. CDR3 in DNA: TGTGCCAGCAGTTACTTCGACAGGTACAATCAGCCCCAGCATTTT. The chain couples TRBV6-5 to TRBJ1-5; D might be TRBD1 (6 bases). V gave up 1 base and J gave up 3 bases, with 10 bases separating them. The CDR3 is 15 amino acids. Germline CDR1 and CDR2: MNHEY and SVGAGI.

In its sample, this clonotype was seen many times. The rearrangement uses TRBV12-5 and TRBJ2-4, with a weak D call TRBD2 (6 bases). CDR3 length equals 17 residues. Germline CDR1 and CDR2: LGHNT and FRNRAP. V was trimmed by 7 bases and J by 0 bases, leaving 19 bases between them. CDR3 protein: CASAPLGTALAKNIQYF. In DNA form, the CDR3 reads TGTGCTAGTGCCCCCCTCGGGACTGCTCTAGCCAAAAACATTCAGTACTTC.

This clonotype was counted at least ten times. This rearrangement joins TRBV6-5 to TRBJ1-2, with 7 bases that match TRBD1. V trimming: 5 bases; J trimming: 8 bases; junction bases outside the gene matches: 8. Germline lookup yields CDR1 MNHEY and CDR2 SVGAGI. The CDR3 covers 13 residues. The CDR3 is CASSPSPGGGYTF. CDR3 coding DNA: TGTGCCAGCAGTCCCTCGCCAGGGGGAGGCTACACCTTC.

At least ten counts were recorded for this clonotype. V gene TRBV12-3 or TRBV12-4 combines with J gene TRBJ2-7; the D gene is possibly TRBD2 (5 bases). V dropped 0 bases and J dropped 5 bases, with 14 bases sitting between them. The CDR3 has 15 amino acids. Here the CDR3 reads CASSLAPGLKNEQYF. Written as DNA, the CDR3 is TGTGCCAGCAGTTTAGCCCCGGGGTTGAAAAACGAGCAGTACTTC.

Many counts were recorded for this clonotype. The chain joins TRBV19 to TRBJ2-7; no clear D gene. Germline V gives CDR1 LNHDA, CDR2 SQIVND (reference sequence). Deletions cut 7 bases from V and 1 base from J, with 14 bases between. The CDR3 spans 14 residues. In DNA, the CDR3 is TGTGCCAGTAAGAGTGGCATTGGATCCTACGAGCAGTACTTC. It codes for CASKSGIGSYEQYF.

In its sample, this clonotype was seen many times. This chain uses TRBV6-1 with TRBJ1-5; no firm D call. Germline assignment: CDR1 MNHNS and CDR2 SASEGT. CDR3 size: 14 residues. V was cut by 6 bases and J by 2 bases, with 11 bases left in between. CDR3 DNA: TGTGCCAGCAGACAAACCGGGGGCAATCAGCCCCAGCATTTT. Protein product: CASRQTGGNQPQHF.

This chain links TRBV6-1 with TRBJ2-5; D is perhaps TRBD2 (6 bases). V lost 3 bases and J lost 7, with 12 bases in between. Germline V lookup: CDR1 MNHNS, CDR2 SASEGT. This CDR3 is 13 amino acids long. The CDR3 is CASSDRRGGTQYF. The CDR3 bases are TGTGCCAGCAGTGATCGACGGGGAGGGACCCAGTACTTC.

This clonotype was seen at least ten times. The chain recombines TRBV28 with TRBJ2-5; either TRBD1 or TRBD2 may supply D (5 bases each). The germline V gene encodes CDR1 MDHEN and CDR2 SYDVKM. The CDR3 sequence is 13 residues long. V lost 5 bases and J 4 bases, leaving 11 bases between the germline ends. The CDR3: CASSRRGVETQYF. The CDR3 DNA follows: TGTGCCAGCAGTCGCAGAGGGGTAGAGACCCAGTACTTC. Filled out from reference TRBV28 and TRBJ2-5, the complete variable domain reads DVKVTQSSRYLVKRTGEKVFLECVQDMDHENMFWYRQDPGLGLRLIYFSYDVKMKEKGDIPEGYSVSREKKERFSLILESASTNQTSMYLCASSRRGVETQYFGPGTRLLVL.

This clonotype was found a few times. This may be a read error: a much more frequent sequence differs by one nucleotide. The final CDR3 position lacks the conserved phenylalanine or tryptophan, pointing to a likely read error. It is unclear where the CDR3 begins or ends on the DNA, so no DNA is shown, and the CDR3 is as TCRdb lists it. The rearrangement joins TRBV7-9 to TRBJ2-7; the D call TRBD1 from the table was never checked on the DNA. The CDR3 contains 11 residues when both ends are counted. Germline V gives CDR1 SEHNR, CDR2 FQNEAQ (reference sequence). CDR3 amino acids: CASSLDRARDL.

The J gene is TRBJ2-5, the V gene TRBV12-3 or TRBV12-4; 7 positions match TRBD1. Germline trimming cut 1 base from V and 1 base from J; bases unmatched to any gene: 9. The CDR3 loop spans 17 amino acids. CDR3 sequence: CASSLGGRQGAQETQYF. CDR3 sequence (DNA): TGTGCCAGCAGTTTAGGGGGACGACAGGGAGCCCAAGAGACCCAGTACTTC.

A few counts support this clonotype. This sequence joins TRBV6-1 and TRBJ1-1, with TRBD1 matching over 8 bases. Germline loops: CDR1 MNHNS, CDR2 SASEGT. This CDR3 region has 14 residues. The V gene end was trimmed by 6 bases and the J gene end by 8 bases; junction bases not matched to a gene: 11. The CDR3 loop is CASSPPGQVLEAFF. CDR3 DNA sequence: TGTGCCAGCAGCCCCCCGGGACAGGTCCTCGAAGCTTTCTTT.

This clonotype was seen a few times. The chain couples TRBV3-1 to TRBJ1-1; 9 bases agree with TRBD1. Germline-derived CDR1 and CDR2 are LGHDT and YNNKEL (reference sequence). Losses at the gene ends were 5 bases for V and 8 bases for J; bases not matched to a gene: 12. The CDR3 contains 15 residues. CDR3 sequence reads: CASSSRDRVAIEAFF. The CDR3 region has the DNA TGTGCCAGCAGCTCCCGGGACAGGGTTGCAATCGAAGCTTTCTTT. Combining the CDR3 with reference TRBV3-1 and TRBJ1-1 gives the whole variable domain DTAVSQTPKYLVTQMGNDKSIKCEQNLGHDTMYWYKQDSKKFLKIMFSYNNKELIINETVPNRFSPKSPDKAHLNLHINSLELGDSAVYFCASSSRDRVAIEAFFGQGTRLTVV.

This clonotype was counted a few times. The V call is TRBV28, the J call TRBJ1-1; D is unclear. Per the germline V gene, CDR1 is MDHEN and CDR2 is SYDVKM. V lost 0 bases and J 7 bases, leaving 15 bases between the germline ends. CDR3 size: 15 residues. The CDR3 region has the DNA TGTGCCAGCAGTTTATGGGAGGGCGGAGCCAGTGAAGCTTTCTTT. It codes for CASSLWEGGASEAFF.

This clonotype was counted a single time. V gene TRBV20-1 combines with J gene TRBJ1-5; D gene unclear. This CDR3 comprises 13 residues. Germline V CDR1 and CDR2: DFQATT, SNEGSKA (reference sequence). Between the trimmed V and J ends, which lost 6 bases and 0 bases, there was a span of 9 bases. The CDR3 bases are TGCAGTGCCCACGGGGATAGCAATCAGCCCCAGCATTTT. This codes for CSAHGDSNQPQHF.

This clonotype occurred many times. The rearrangement joins TRBV12-3 or TRBV12-4 to TRBJ2-7, with a tentative D call TRBD2 (5 bases). V gave up 5 bases and J gave up 6 bases, with 20 bases separating them. The CDR3 is made up of 15 amino acids. The DNA of the CDR3 is TGTGCCAGCAGTCGTCAGGACTTCTACATCGGCGAGCAGTACTTC. Encoded protein: CASSRQDFYIGEQYF.

The J gene is TRBJ2-2, the V gene TRBV5-4; 11 nucleotides align to TRBD1. The trim removed 3 bases at V and 6 bases at J, leaving 10 bases unmatched. The germline V gene encodes CDR1 SGHNT and CDR2 YYREEE (reference sequence). This CDR3 has 17 amino acids. The CDR3 DNA reads TGTGCCAGCAGCTCCGGGACAGGGGGTTTTGGATCCGGGGAGCTGTTTTTT. Translated, it gives CASSSGTGGFGSGELFF.

The chain employs TRBV4-1 and TRBJ1-1, with D maybe TRBD1 (5 bases). The ends were cut back, 1 base at V and 1 base at J, with 10 bases in the middle. This CDR3 has 15 amino acids. Germline V gives CDR1 MGHRA, CDR2 YSYEKL. CDR3 in DNA: TGCGCCAGCAGCCAAGTGGGGGGTAAGAACACTGAAGCTTTCTTT. Its translation is CASSQVGGKNTEAFF.

This clonotype came up many times. This chain's CDR3 is CASSFFQGNQPQHF. CDR3 in DNA: TGTGCCAGCAGTTTTTTCCAGGGTAATCAGCCCCAGCATTTT. The chain carries TRBV6-5 and TRBJ1-5; D possibly corresponds to TRBD1 (5 bases). The V gene lost 4 bases and the J gene lost 4 bases, with 11 bases spanning the gap. The germline V gene encodes CDR1 MNHEY and CDR2 SVGAGI. The CDR3 extends over 14 amino acids.

This clonotype has at least ten counts. This rearrangement joins TRBV19 to TRBJ1-1, with TRBD1 matching over 7 bases. Germline CDR1 and CDR2: LNHDA and SQIVND (reference sequence). The CDR3 is made up of 13 amino acids. J was trimmed by 8 bases and V by 3 bases; bases with no gene match: 6. CDR3 nucleotides: TGTGCCAGTAGTATCACCGGGACAGAAGAAGCTTTCTTT. Its protein product is CASSITGTEEAFF.

This clonotype was observed a few times. The chain is built from TRBV11-2 and TRBJ2-5, with 12 bases aligning to TRBD2. J lost 4 bases, V lost 4 bases, and 10 bases had no gene match. Germline CDR1 reads SGHAT; CDR2 reads FQNNGV. This CDR3 has 17 amino acids. The CDR3 region is CASSSRLAGARGETQYF. CDR3 sequence (DNA): TGTGCCAGCAGCTCCCGACTAGCGGGGGCGAGGGGAGAGACCCAGTACTTC.

This clonotype was seen at least ten times. The chain employs TRBV5-1 and TRBJ1-1; no reliable D call. Deletions cut 1 base from V and 8 bases from J, with 9 bases between. CDR1 is SGHRS, CDR2 YFSETQ, per germline. The CDR3 is made up of 12 amino acids. CDR3: CASSLSAGEAFF. The CDR3 nucleotides are TGCGCCAGCAGCTTGTCTGCGGGAGAAGCTTTCTTT.